This T cell receptor (delta chain) is drawn from a study of gamma-delta T cells after stem cell transplantation. TCRdb re-analyzed the RT-PCR reads via CATT. The data contain 2,800 or so delta-chain clones, less than 3.5% of them singletons. Concerning this clone: With only one base between it and a far larger clone, this is likely a read error. Within the sample, other DNA sequences also encode this same CDR3.

This CDR3 region has 17 residues. Between the trimmed V and J ends, which lost 0 bases and 3 bases, there was a span of 19 bases. Germline V gene lookup returns CDR1 GEAIGNYY and CDR2 EKD. This clonotype was obtained from a human donor. It is not recorded whose cells these are; they may come from a transplant donor. Sequenced material: gamma-delta T cells. The genes are TRDV2 and TRDJ1; tentative D call: TRDD3 (6 bases). DNA of the CDR3: TGTGCCTGTGACACCCTGGGGCTGGGTTCTAACGCCGATAAACTCATCTTT. Translation gives CACDTLGLGSNADKLIF.